Sequencing of this T cell receptor (beta chain) was carried out in a study of neurological immune-mediated disorders. Study findings and constraints: Phylogenetic grouping assigned the repertoires of 18 of 34 multiple sclerosis patients to a single cluster of related CDR3 sequences. This cluster may be a repertoire-level signature.

The cDNA was synthesized by 5'RACE incorporating 10-nucleotide random UMIs. Per sequencing run, 15-18 subjects together gave over 190 million TCR-beta sequences. Each CDR3 protein gets one entry after TCRdb re-called the 5' RACE reads with MiXCR. The table records 39,000 or so distinct CDR3 sequences, 2.5% of them present only once. Germline CDR1 SGHDT, CDR2 YYEEEE. This CDR3 is 15 amino acids long. Trimming cost V 3 bases and J 6 bases, with 17 bases left between them. The unsorted libraries were produced from 2 million PBMCs held at -80 C. This clonotype was detected ten times or more. Its antigen is unidentified.

The sequenced sample consisted of PBMCs. The clonotype was recovered from a man under 40 with multiple sclerosis. This rearrangement joins TRBV5-6 to TRBJ2-3, with a possible D match to TRBD2 (6 bases). The CDR3 here is CASSWSQNLADTQYF. As DNA, the CDR3 is TGTGCCAGCAGCTGGTCCCAAAATCTAGCGGATACGCAGTATTTT.